The 15 T cell receptor beta chains reported below all come from one sample, sequenced in a study of cytomegalovirus exposure and HLA in healthy donors. The PCR ran on 60 Vbeta and 13 Jbeta primers. The repertoire was sequenced with immunoSEQ multiplex PCR; TCRdb's copy has only in-frame clones and lacks some. The sample table includes approximately 140,000 clones. The specimen was PBMCs. The source is a woman between 35 and 50 years old in good health and CMV-seronegative.

The chain has TRBV5-1 and TRBJ2-5; TRBD2 matches at 8 bases. The junction had 7 bases not matched to a gene; V was cut back by 5 bases and J by 4 bases. The CDR3 is made up of 14 amino acids. CDR1 and CDR2 (germline): SGHRS, YFSETQ. The CDR3 here is CASSTLSGGETQYF. CDR3 DNA sequence: TGCGCCAGCAGTACCCTGAGCGGGGGAGAGACCCAGTACTTC.

This chain joins TRBV9 and TRBJ2-5; 8 bases map to TRBD1. CDR1 and CDR2 from the germline V gene are SGDLS and YYNGEE. The CDR3 contains 16 residues. The V gene end was trimmed by 2 bases and the J gene end by 1 base; junction bases not matched to a gene: 7. CDR3: CASSVQGAQVQETQYF. The CDR3, as DNA: TGTGCCAGCAGCGTGCAGGGGGCTCAGGTCCAAGAGACCCAGTACTTC.

The V and J genes are TRBV4-3 and TRBJ1-6; D not certain. Germline V CDR1 and CDR2: LGHNA, YSLEER. Trimming removed 0 bases from V and 7 bases from J, with 4 bases in between. The CDR3 covers 13 residues. The CDR3 loop is CASSQEENSPLHF. Written as DNA, the CDR3 is TGCGCCAGCAGCCAAGAGGAGAATTCACCCCTCCACTTT.

V usage is TRBV4-3 and J usage is TRBJ2-2; D perhaps matches TRBD2 (6 bases). This CDR3 is built from 17 residues. Trimming stripped 2 bases from V and 6 bases from J, with 19 bases between. Germline CDR1 LGHNA, CDR2 YSLEER. CDR3 coding DNA: TGCGCCAGCAGCCAACATGTGGGACCCGCGGGGTCCGGGGAGCTGTTTTTT. Translated, it gives CASSQHVGPAGSGELFF.

This chain links TRBV5-1 with TRBJ2-3; D may be TRBD2 (5 bases). The CDR3 sequence is 13 residues long. The V and J ends lost 7 bases and 4 bases respectively, with 13 bases between them. Germline V gene sequence: CDR1 SGHRS, CDR2 YFSETQ. This CDR3 reads CASFSPGADTQYF. In DNA, the CDR3 is TGCGCCAGCTTCTCCCCCGGGGCAGATACGCAGTATTTT.

The rearrangement links TRBV27 to TRBJ1-2, with a weak D call TRBD1 (5 bases). Trimming stripped 1 base from V and 2 bases from J, with 8 bases between. CDR1 MNHEY and CDR2 SMNVEV come from the germline V gene (reference sequence). The length of the CDR3 is 14 residues. The CDR3 reads CASSLLPGNYGYTF. Written as DNA, the CDR3 is TGTGCCAGCAGTTTATTGCCAGGGAACTATGGCTACACCTTC.

The rearrangement joins TRBV5-1 to TRBJ2-2; D is uncertain. Germline loops: CDR1 SGHRS, CDR2 YFSETQ. This CDR3 is 11 amino acids long. V was pared by 7 bases and J by 6 bases, with 7 bases between. This chain's CDR3 is CASRGSGELFF. In DNA form, the CDR3 reads TGCGCCAGCCGAGGCTCCGGGGAGCTGTTTTTT. The whole variable domain, remainder taken from reference TRBV5-1 and TRBJ2-2, is KAGVTQTPRYLIKTRGQQVTLSCSPISGHRSVSWYQQTPGQGLQFLFEYFSETQRNKGNFPGRFSGRQFSNSRSEMNVSTLELGDSALYLCASRGSGELFFGEGSRLTVL.

The chain joins TRBV6-5 to TRBJ2-2; 7 bases line up with TRBD1. The CDR3 runs 13 residues. With V trimmed by 6 bases and J by 10 bases, 8 bases remained unmatched. Germline V gene sequence: CDR1 MNHEY, CDR2 SVGAGI. CDR3 in DNA: TGTGCCAGCAGGCGCCCGGACAGGACGGAGCTGTTTTTT. Encoded protein: CASRRPDRTELFF.

The V call is TRBV7-8, the J call TRBJ2-1; 8 bases line up with TRBD1. The CDR3 is 16 amino acids. Germline V CDR1 and CDR2: SGHVS, FQNEAQ. The V segment lost 3 bases and the J segment 4 bases; nucleotides outside the gene matches: 8. In DNA, the CDR3 is TGTGCCAGCAGCTTTTTACTCGGACAGGGATACAATGAGCAGTTCTTC. Residues: CASSFLLGQGYNEQFF.

The gene calls are TRBV7-9 and TRBJ1-4; the D gene is possibly TRBD1 (5 bases). The V gene's germline CDR1 is SEHNR and CDR2 FQNEAQ (reference sequence). The V gene lost 4 bases and the J gene lost 5 bases, with 17 bases spanning the gap. This CDR3 has 16 residues. CDR3 coding DNA: TGTGCCAGCAGCTCGGGACTCGGTGGGGGAAATGAAAAACTGTTTTTT. Translation gives CASSSGLGGGNEKLFF.

The chain links TRBV15 to TRBJ2-1; TRBD2 agrees at 12 bases. Germline loops: CDR1 LNHNV, CDR2 YYDKDF (reference sequence). V dropped 3 bases and J dropped 6; count of bases not matched to a gene: 0. The CDR3 is made up of 14 amino acids. As DNA, the CDR3 is TGTGCCACCAGCAGGACTAGCGGGGGCAATGAGCAGTTCTTC. This sequence encodes CATSRTSGGNEQFF.

The chain combines TRBV7-9 with TRBJ1-2; D call uncertain. Germline V CDR1 and CDR2: SEHNR, FQNEAQ (reference sequence). V lost 2 bases to trimming and J lost 6 bases, with 10 bases between them. The CDR3 runs to 13 residues. CDR3 nucleotide sequence: TGTGCCAGCAGCTTAATCTTGTCCGATGGCTACACCTTC. It is translated as CASSLILSDGYTF.

The chain combines TRBV6-6 with TRBJ2-2; TRBD2 aligns across 13 bases. The CDR3 has 15 residues. In germline, CDR1 is MNHNY, CDR2 SVGAGI (reference sequence). V lost 7 bases, J lost 8 bases, and 7 bases stayed unmatched. DNA for the CDR3: TGTGCCAGCACAACTAGCGGGGGGGGTACTGGGGAGCTGTTTTTT. Translation gives CASTTSGGGTGELFF.

V and J are TRBV5-1 and TRBJ2-1, with 9 bases matching TRBD2. The germline CDR1 and CDR2 sequences are SGHRS and YFSETQ. V was pared by 4 bases and J by 5 bases, with 10 bases of the junction left unmatched. The CDR3 loop spans 16 amino acids. CDR3 coding DNA: TGCGCCAGCAGCCCGCGGGAGGGGCGGGGAAACAATGAGCAGTTCTTC. Amino acid sequence: CASSPREGRGNNEQFF.

The V and J genes are TRBV4-2 and TRBJ2-2; maybe TRBD1 (5 bases). CDR3 length: 16 amino acids. Trimming took 6 bases from V and 3 from J, leaving 17 bases between them. From germline, CDR1 is LGHNA and CDR2 YNFKEQ. As DNA, the CDR3 is TGTGCCAGCAGTCGAGAGTTACAGACAGACACCGGGGAGCTGTTTTTT. It translates to CASSRELQTDTGELFF.